This paragraph reports one TCR beta chain. What it binds is not known. The entry originates in a study of response to subunit inactivated influenza vaccine. Findings and limits, study-wide: Every seasonal influenza vaccination brings in few new T cells, the authors suggested.

The V and J ends lost 0 bases and 4 bases, in that order; junction bases with no gene match: 19. In germline, CDR1 is SGDLS, CDR2 YYNGEE. The CDR3 has 21 residues. MiXCR, applied by TCRdb to the RT-PCR reads, yields one record per CDR3 protein. Among some 300,000 distinct CDR3 sequences, 20% to 25% were seen once, and the ten largest hold around 10%. The clonotype originates from a man aged 45-69 years who received an inactivated influenza vaccine. The sample consisted of PBMCs from blood, taken about 19 months after vaccination. The J gene is TRBJ2-3, the V gene TRBV9; TRBD2 agrees at 11 bases. In DNA form, the CDR3 reads TGTGCCAGCAGCGTAGCTACCTGGCTAGCGGGAGGCCAACAAGCCCCAGATACGCAGTATTTT. Translating it yields CASSVATWLAGGQQAPDTQYF.